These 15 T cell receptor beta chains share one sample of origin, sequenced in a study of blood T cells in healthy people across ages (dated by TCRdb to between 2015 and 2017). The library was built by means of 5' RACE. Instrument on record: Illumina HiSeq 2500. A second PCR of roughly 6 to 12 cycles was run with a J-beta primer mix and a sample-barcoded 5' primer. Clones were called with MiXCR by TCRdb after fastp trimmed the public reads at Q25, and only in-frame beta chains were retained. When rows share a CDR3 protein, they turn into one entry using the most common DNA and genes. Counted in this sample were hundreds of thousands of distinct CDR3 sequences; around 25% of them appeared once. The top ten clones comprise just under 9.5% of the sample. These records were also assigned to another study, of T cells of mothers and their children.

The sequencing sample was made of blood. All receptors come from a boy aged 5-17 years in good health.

CDR3 loop: CASSREEGINEQYF. DNA for the CDR3: TGCGCCAGCAGCCGTGAGGAAGGGATAAACGAGCAGTACTTC. This chain joins TRBV4-1 and TRBJ2-5; D is undetermined. TRBJ2-7 matches the DNA end more closely, so the J call is doubtful. The CDR3 sequence is 14 residues long. The germline V gene has CDR1 MGHRA and CDR2 YSYEKL.

Written as DNA, the CDR3 is TGCAGTGCTGGGGGACAGAAACAAGAGACCCAGTACTTC. It translates to CSAGGQKQETQYF. The gene calls are TRBV20-1 and TRBJ2-5, with 7 bases matching TRBD1. V lost 5 bases to trimming and J lost 2 bases; unmatched junction nucleotides: 5. CDR1 and CDR2 from the germline V gene are DFQATT and SNEGSKA (reference sequence). The CDR3 is made up of 13 amino acids.

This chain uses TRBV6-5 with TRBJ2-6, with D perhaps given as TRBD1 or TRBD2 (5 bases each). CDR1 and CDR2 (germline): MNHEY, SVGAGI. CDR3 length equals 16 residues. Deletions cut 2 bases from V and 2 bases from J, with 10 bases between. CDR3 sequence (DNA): TGTGCCAGCAGTTACGACAGAGGGGCTGGGGCCAACGTCCTGACTTTC. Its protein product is CASSYDRGAGANVLTF.

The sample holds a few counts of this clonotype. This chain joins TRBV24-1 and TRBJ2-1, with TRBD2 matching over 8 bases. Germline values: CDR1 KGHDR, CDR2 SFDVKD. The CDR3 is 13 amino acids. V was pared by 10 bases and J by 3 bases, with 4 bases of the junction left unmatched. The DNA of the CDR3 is TGTGCCACGTCCACTAGCGGCTACAATGAGCAGTTCTTC. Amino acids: CATSTSGYNEQFF.

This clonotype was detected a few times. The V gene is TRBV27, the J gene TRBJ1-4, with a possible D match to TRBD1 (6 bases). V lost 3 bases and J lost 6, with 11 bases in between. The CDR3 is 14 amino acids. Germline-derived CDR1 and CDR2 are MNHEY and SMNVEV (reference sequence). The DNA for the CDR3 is TGTGCCAGCAGTTTGTGGGGGGCCGATGAAAAACTGTTTTTT. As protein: CASSLWGADEKLFF.

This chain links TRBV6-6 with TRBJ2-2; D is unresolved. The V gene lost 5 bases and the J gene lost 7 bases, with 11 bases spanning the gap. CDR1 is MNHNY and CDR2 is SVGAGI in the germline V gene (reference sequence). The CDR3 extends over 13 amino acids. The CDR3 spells CASSRVDIGELFF. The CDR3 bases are TGTGCCAGCAGTCGAGTTGACATCGGGGAGCTGTTTTTT.

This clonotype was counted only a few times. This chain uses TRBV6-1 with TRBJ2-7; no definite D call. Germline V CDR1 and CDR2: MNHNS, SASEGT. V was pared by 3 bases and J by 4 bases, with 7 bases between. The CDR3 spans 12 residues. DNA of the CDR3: TGTGCCAGCAGTGACTTAATTTACGAGCAGTACTTC. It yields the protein CASSDLIYEQYF.

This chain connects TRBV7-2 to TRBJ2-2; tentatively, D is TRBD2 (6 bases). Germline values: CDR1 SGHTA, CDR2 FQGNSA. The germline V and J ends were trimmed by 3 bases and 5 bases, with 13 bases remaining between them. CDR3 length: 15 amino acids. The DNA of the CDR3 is TGTGCCAGCAGCTTTGGAGGGAGCAGAACCGGGGAGCTGTTTTTT. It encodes CASSFGGSRTGELFF. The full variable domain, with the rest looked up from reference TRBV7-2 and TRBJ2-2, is GAGVSQSPSNKVTEKGKDVELRCDPISGHTALYWYRQSLGQGLEFLIYFQGNSAPDKSGLPSDRFSAERTGGSVSTLTIQRTQQEDSAVYLCASSFGGSRTGELFFGEGSRLTVL.

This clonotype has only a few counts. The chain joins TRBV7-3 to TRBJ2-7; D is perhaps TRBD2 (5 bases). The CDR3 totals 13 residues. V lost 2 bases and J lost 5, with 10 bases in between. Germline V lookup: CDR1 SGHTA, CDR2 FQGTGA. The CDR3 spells CASSLVPGNEQYF. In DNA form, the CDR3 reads TGTGCCAGCAGCTTAGTTCCCGGGAACGAGCAGTACTTC.

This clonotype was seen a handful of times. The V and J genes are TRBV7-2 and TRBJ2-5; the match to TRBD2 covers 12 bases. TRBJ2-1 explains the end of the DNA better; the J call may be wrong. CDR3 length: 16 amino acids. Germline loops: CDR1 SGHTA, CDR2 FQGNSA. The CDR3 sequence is CASSPRELAGGNEQFF. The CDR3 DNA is TGTGCCAGCAGCCCCCGGGAACTAGCGGGAGGCAATGAGCAGTTCTTC.

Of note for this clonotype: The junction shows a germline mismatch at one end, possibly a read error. In nucleotides, the CDR3 is TGTGCCGGCAGCGTAGTGGTCTCCAGCAGTGAGCAGCTCTTC. Translated: CAGSVVVSSSEQLF. The genes are TRBV9 and TRBJ2-1; D uncertain. The germline V gene has CDR1 SGDLS and CDR2 YYNGEE. CDR3 size: 14 residues.

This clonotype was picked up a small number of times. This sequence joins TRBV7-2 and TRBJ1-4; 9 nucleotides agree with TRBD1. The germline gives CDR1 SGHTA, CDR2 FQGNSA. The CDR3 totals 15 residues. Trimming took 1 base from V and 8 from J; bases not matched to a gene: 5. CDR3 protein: CASSLVGTGKEKLFF. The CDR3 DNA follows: TGTGCCAGCAGCTTAGTTGGGACAGGGAAGGAAAAACTGTTTTTT.

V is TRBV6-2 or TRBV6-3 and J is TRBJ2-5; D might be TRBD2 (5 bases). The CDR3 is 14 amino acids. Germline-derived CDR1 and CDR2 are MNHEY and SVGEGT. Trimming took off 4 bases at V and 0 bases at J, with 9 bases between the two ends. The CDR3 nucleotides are TGTGCCAGCAGTTTAGCGTATAACCAAGAGACCCAGTACTTC. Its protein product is CASSLAYNQETQYF.

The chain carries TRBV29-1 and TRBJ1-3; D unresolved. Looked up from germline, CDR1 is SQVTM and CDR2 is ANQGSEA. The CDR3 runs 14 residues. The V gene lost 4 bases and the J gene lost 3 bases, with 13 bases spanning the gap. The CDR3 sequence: CSVGREGIGNTIYF. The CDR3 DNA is TGCAGCGTTGGGAGGGAGGGCATTGGAAACACCATATATTTT.

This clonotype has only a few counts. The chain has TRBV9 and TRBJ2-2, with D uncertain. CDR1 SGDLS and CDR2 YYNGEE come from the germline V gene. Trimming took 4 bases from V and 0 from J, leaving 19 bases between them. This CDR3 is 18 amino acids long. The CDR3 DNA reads TGTGCCAGCAGCCTTAGGTCTTCGGATATCGCGAACACCGGGGAGCTGTTTTTT. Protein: CASSLRSSDIANTGELFF.